A single sample is the source of the 23 T cell receptor beta chains below, sequenced in a study of identical twins. Using its own MiXCR run on the 5' RACE reads, TCRdb lists one record per CDR3 protein. The table lists more than 1.5 million distinct CDR3 sequences, around a third of them singletons. Sequences were obtained from cord blood. The origin of the receptors is a newborn girl in good health.

Regarding this clonotype: The conserved closing phenylalanine or tryptophan is absent in this CDR3, likely reflecting a read error. The chain is built from TRBV3-1 and TRBJ2-1; TRBD1 aligns across 9 bases. CDR1 LGHDT and CDR2 YNNKEL come from the germline V gene (reference sequence). The CDR3 consists of 15 residues. V gave up 6 bases and J gave up 3 bases; unmatched junction bases: 6. Here the CDR3 reads CASSRPGQGYNEQFY. CDR3 sequence (DNA): TGTGCCAGCAGTAGACCGGGACAGGGCTACAATGAGCAGTTCTAC.

V usage is TRBV12-3 or TRBV12-4 and J usage is TRBJ2-5; no definite D call. The CDR3 spans 11 residues. V was cut by 7 bases and J by 5 bases, with 8 bases left in between. CDR3 region: CASTNWETQYF. The CDR3 bases are TGTGCCAGCACCAACTGGGAGACCCAGTACTTC.

In the case of this clonotype: A clone one base away is much larger, so this may be a read error. This chain joins TRBV12-3 or TRBV12-4 and TRBJ2-7; 8 nucleotides match TRBD2. The ends lost 6 bases at V and 7 bases at J; junction bases unmatched: 14. This CDR3 contains 15 residues. The CDR3 region has the DNA TGTGCCAGCAGCCCGGGACTAGGGACCTACAATGAGCAGTACTTC. The encoded protein is CASSPGLGTYNEQYF.

This clonotype was detected a few times. V usage is TRBV20-1 and J usage is TRBJ2-7, with D maybe TRBD2 (6 bases). This CDR3 is built from 14 residues. Per the germline V gene, CDR1 is DFQATT and CDR2 is SNEGSKA (reference sequence). V lost 2 bases and J lost 2, with 13 bases in between. CDR3 in amino acids: CSARLGGRPYEQYF. CDR3 bases: TGCAGTGCTAGACTTGGGGGGAGGCCCTACGAGCAGTACTTC.

The chain joins TRBV6-1 to TRBJ1-1, with a possible D match to TRBD1 (5 bases). The V gene's germline CDR1 is MNHNS and CDR2 SASEGT. V dropped 11 bases and J dropped 0 bases, with 13 bases sitting between them. This CDR3 has 13 amino acids. CDR3 nucleotide sequence: TGTGCCGAGGGGAGCGGGCTGAACACTGAAGCTTTCTTT. This codes for CAEGSGLNTEAFF.

This clonotype was counted a few times. This chain links TRBV4-2 with TRBJ1-6, with 7 bases aligning to TRBD1. CDR1 is LGHNA, CDR2 YNFKEQ, per germline. Trimming cost V 0 bases and J 3 bases; bases outside gene matches: 5. The CDR3 consists of 17 residues. The CDR3 loop reads CASSQERWTGYNSPLHF. The CDR3 DNA follows: TGTGCCAGCAGCCAAGAGCGGTGGACAGGCTATAATTCACCCCTCCACTTT.

The chain employs TRBV5-1 and TRBJ2-2; no definite D call. The germline V gene encodes CDR1 SGHRS and CDR2 YFSETQ. The CDR3 consists of 16 residues. Trimming took off 1 base at V and 0 bases at J, with 10 bases between the two ends. CDR3 amino acids: CASSLITTANTGELFF. The DNA of the CDR3 is TGCGCCAGCAGCTTGATCACTACCGCGAACACCGGGGAGCTGTTTTTT.

V gene TRBV6-6 combines with J gene TRBJ2-3; D may be TRBD1 (7 bases). The V end lost 7 bases, the J end lost 2 bases, and 16 bases lay between the germline ends. Per the germline V gene, CDR1 is MNHNY and CDR2 is SVGAGI (reference sequence). This CDR3 is 15 amino acids long. The DNA of the CDR3 is TGTGCCAGCAATGGGGGGCAGGGGGTCACAGATACGCAGTATTTT. Protein: CASNGGQGVTDTQYF.

The rearrangement uses TRBV14 and TRBJ2-6, with D uncertain. This CDR3 spans 17 amino acids. Germline values: CDR1 SGHDN, CDR2 FVKESK. Trimming stripped 1 base from V and 1 base from J, with 11 bases between. CDR3 region: CASSQGFRRSGANVLTF. The DNA for the CDR3 is TGTGCCAGCAGCCAAGGTTTCCGTAGATCTGGGGCCAACGTCCTGACTTTC.

This chain links TRBV4-1 with TRBJ1-1, with D hard to call. This CDR3 is built from 18 residues. V lost 7 bases and J 3 bases, leaving 27 bases between the germline ends. Germline V lookup: CDR1 MGHRA, CDR2 YSYEKL. For the CDR3, the DNA is TGCGCCAGCACACTGTCTCTCCTGGGCCCGATACTGGACACTGAAGCTTTCTTT. It encodes CASTLSLLGPILDTEAFF.

The V gene is TRBV5-1, the J gene TRBJ1-4; 9 bases align to TRBD1. Germline CDR1 reads SGHRS; CDR2 reads YFSETQ. V gave up 4 bases and J gave up 8 bases; unmatched junction bases: 6. The CDR3 has 14 amino acids. This CDR3 reads CASSLNDRGEKLFF. The CDR3 region has the DNA TGCGCCAGCAGCCTGAATGACAGGGGGGAAAAACTGTTTTTT.

This sequence joins TRBV3-1 and TRBJ2-4, with D uncertain. Germline assignment: CDR1 LGHDT and CDR2 YNNKEL (reference sequence). The V end lost 4 bases, the J end lost 0 bases, and 10 bases lay between the germline ends. CDR3 length equals 15 residues. The CDR3 sequence: CASSREYLAKNIQYF. The DNA of the CDR3 is TGTGCCAGCAGCCGAGAATACTTAGCCAAAAACATTCAGTACTTC.

Turning to this clonotype: At one end, the junction sequence differs from germline, possibly due to a read error. The V gene is TRBV6-1, the J gene TRBJ1-5; D perhaps matches TRBD1 (6 bases). Germline lookup yields CDR1 MNHNS and CDR2 SASEGT. The CDR3 runs 16 residues. The DNA for the CDR3 is TGTGCCAACAGTGTAACACAGGGATATAGCAATCAGCCCCAGCATTTT. Its translation is CANSVTQGYSNQPQHF.

The chain recombines TRBV10-3 with TRBJ2-1; D is possibly TRBD2 (6 bases). From germline, CDR1 is ENHRY and CDR2 SYGVKD. CDR3 length equals 13 residues. Deletions cut 6 bases from V and 9 bases from J, with 15 bases between. CDR3 protein: CAISERTKLEQFF. DNA of the CDR3: TGTGCCATCAGCGAAAGGACTAAACTTGAGCAGTTCTTC.

This clonotype appeared a few times. The V and J genes are TRBV20-1 and TRBJ2-3; 8 bases are a match to TRBD2. J gave up 2 bases and V 4 bases, and 8 bases lay outside the gene matches. This CDR3 is built from 15 residues. CDR1 and CDR2 from the germline V gene are DFQATT and SNEGSKA (reference sequence). The CDR3, as DNA: TGCAGTGCTACTCAGACTAGCGTGTACACAGATACGCAGTATTTT. This encodes CSATQTSVYTDTQYF.

This clonotype was counted only a few times. Here the CDR3 DNA reads TGTGCCAGCAGTTTATCGGGACAGTTCCGTTACGAGCAGTACTTC. Amino acid sequence: CASSLSGQFRYEQYF. The chain employs TRBV27 and TRBJ2-7; 7 bases are shared with TRBD1. Germline assignment: CDR1 MNHEY and CDR2 SMNVEV (reference sequence). The V segment lost 0 bases and the J segment 4 bases; nucleotides outside the gene matches: 6. This CDR3 is built from 15 residues.

This rearrangement joins TRBV2 to TRBJ2-7; TRBD1 or TRBD2 may be the D gene (6 bases each). The germline V gene has CDR1 SNHLY and CDR2 FYNNEI. V was trimmed by 1 base and J by 7 bases, leaving 17 bases between them. The CDR3 consists of 15 residues. CDR3: CASSEGRRDNNEQYF. In DNA form, the CDR3 reads TGTGCCAGCAGTGAAGGTCGGCGGGACAACAATGAGCAGTACTTC.

This clonotype was seen a few times. The chain carries TRBV4-1 and TRBJ2-5; D perhaps matches TRBD1 (7 bases). Germline lookup yields CDR1 MGHRA and CDR2 YSYEKL. The CDR3 contains 17 residues. Trimming removed 1 base at V and 2 bases at J, with 17 bases between. The CDR3 protein is CASSQAISQGRQETQYF. CDR3 nucleotides: TGCGCCAGCAGCCAAGCAATTTCACAGGGGAGGCAAGAGACCCAGTACTTC.

This chain's CDR3 is CASTVTSGWSSYNEQFF. The DNA of the CDR3 is TGTGCCAGCACCGTTACTAGCGGTTGGAGCTCCTACAATGAGCAGTTCTTC. The chain couples TRBV12-3 or TRBV12-4 to TRBJ2-1, with TRBD2 identical over 8 bases. The length of the CDR3 is 17 residues. V was pared by 7 bases and J by 0 bases, with 11 bases of the junction left unmatched.

A few counts support this clonotype. V and J are TRBV20-1 and TRBJ2-3, with D possibly called TRBD1 or TRBD2 (5 bases each). Trimming shortened V by 0 bases and J by 1 base, and 11 bases separated the two germline ends. Germline assignment: CDR1 DFQATT and CDR2 SNEGSKA (reference sequence). This CDR3 has 15 amino acids. CDR3 DNA: TGCAGTGCTAGAGATCCGGGGCAGGGCACAGATACGCAGTATTTT. This translates into CSARDPGQGTDTQYF.

The chain is built from TRBV19 and TRBJ2-4; TRBD2 is a possible D gene (5 bases). Deletions cut 5 bases from V and 4 bases from J, with 12 bases between. The CDR3 consists of 14 residues. The V gene's germline CDR1 is LNHDA and CDR2 SQIVND (reference sequence). As DNA, the CDR3 is TGTGCCAGTAGTCCTCGTGGCGGGAAAAACATTCAGTACTTC. Translation: CASSPRGGKNIQYF. The full variable domain, rest sourced from reference TRBV19 and TRBJ2-4, is DGGITQSPKYLFRKEGQNVTLSCEQNLNHDAMYWYRQDPGQGLRLIYYSQIVNDFQKGDIAEGYSVSREKKESFPLTVTSAQKNPTAFYLCASSPRGGKNIQYFGAGTRLSVL.

DNA of the CDR3: TGTGCCAGCAGTTTCCGACAAACAGTAGAAAAACTGTTTTTT. Translating it yields CASSFRQTVEKLFF. The chain joins TRBV28 to TRBJ1-4, with D unresolved. Germline V lookup: CDR1 MDHEN, CDR2 SYDVKM. CDR3 size: 14 residues. V dropped 3 bases and J dropped 8 bases, with 13 bases sitting between them. Full variable domain (outside the CDR3, taken from reference TRBV28 and TRBJ1-4): DVKVTQSSRYLVKRTGEKVFLECVQDMDHENMFWYRQDPGLGLRLIYFSYDVKMKEKGDIPEGYSVSREKKERFSLILESASTNQTSMYLCASSFRQTVEKLFFGSGTQLSVL.

This chain links TRBV24-1 with TRBJ1-1, with D possibly matching TRBD1 (6 bases). The V end lost 7 bases, the J end lost 3 bases, and 14 bases lay between the germline ends. Germline V gives CDR1 KGHDR, CDR2 SFDVKD. This CDR3 is built from 14 residues. The CDR3 loop is CATRQGSRDTEAFF. In nucleotides, the CDR3 is TGTGCCACCAGACAGGGTTCGCGGGACACTGAAGCTTTCTTT.